This note documents a single T cell receptor (beta chain) sequence. Its antigen remains unknown. TCRdb reanalyzed the 5' RACE reads and collapses them to one entry per CDR3 protein, without DNA. The specimen's table records 110,000 to 150,000 distinct CDR3 sequences. This specimen belongs to a study of monozygotic twins with inflammatory bowel disease. The study's findings and limits: Healthy twins shared more clonotypes with others than IBD patients, most markedly active ones. Repertoire similarity matched across concordant and discordant twins, perhaps owing to limited power.

Germline loops: CDR1 DFQATT, CDR2 SNEGSKA (reference sequence). CDR3 length equals 14 residues. Input material: blood. The clonotype was recovered from a human donor with ulcerative colitis or Crohn's disease, or a healthy co-twin of an affected twin (not recorded which). The chain joins TRBV20-1 to TRBJ1-4. CDR3 amino acids: CSASPGGGSEKLFF.